The clone carrying this TCR beta chain was found many times. The antigen is unknown. The source material, RNA transcripts, was used to amplify TCR beta CDR3 regions. TCR CDR3 regions were first amplified by RT-PCR with HTBI primers. TCRdb reprocessed the multiplex PCR reads with MiXCR, giving one entry per CDR3 protein. The sample lists 250,000 to 350,000 distinct CDR3 sequences; approximately 17% were seen once. The data derive from a study of T cells in Graves' hyperthyroidism and ophthalmopathy. Germline V gene data show CDR1 as LGHNA and CDR2 as YNFKEQ. The CDR3 consists of 15 residues. V was clipped by 4 bases and J by 6 bases; unmatched bases: 6. The study's findings and limits: Most expanded thyroid clonotypes above 0.001 also appeared in blood.

This chain joins TRBV4-2 and TRBJ2-1; TRBD2 agrees at 10 bases. The sequence was collected from a woman aged 60-75 years with Graves' ophthalmopathy. Sequenced: blood. CDR3 DNA sequence: TGTGCCAGCAGCCCCCCGCAGCGGGGGGGCAATGAGCAGTTCTTC. Its protein product is CASSPPQRGGNEQFF.